The clone carrying this T cell receptor (beta chain) was detected only a few times. What it recognizes is unknown. With a J-beta primer mix and a sample-barcoded 5' primer, a second PCR ran about 7 to 12 cycles. MiXCR was run by TCRdb on the 5' RACE reads, yielding one entry per CDR3 protein. The table lists over 1.5 million distinct CDR3 sequences, about 50% of them singletons. This sample is drawn from a study of blood T cells in healthy people across ages. The study, taken as a whole, reports: It was not known whether donors were CMV positive (a possible confounder of expanded clonotype changes). Per million T cells, the diversity of TCR beta decreased roughly linearly as age advanced.

This CDR3 region has 20 residues. Germline assignment: CDR1 DFQATT and CDR2 SNEGSKA (reference sequence). V gave up 3 bases and J gave up 2 bases; unmatched junction bases: 22. The sequence was collected from a woman in her 40s in good health. The chain uses TRBV20-1 and TRBJ1-2; TRBD1 matches 9 bases. Input material: blood. DNA for the CDR3: TGCAGTGCTAGGTCATGGGAGTTCCATGAACCACAGGGGGCGAACTATGGCTACACCTTC. Protein sequence: CSARSWEFHEPQGANYGYTF.